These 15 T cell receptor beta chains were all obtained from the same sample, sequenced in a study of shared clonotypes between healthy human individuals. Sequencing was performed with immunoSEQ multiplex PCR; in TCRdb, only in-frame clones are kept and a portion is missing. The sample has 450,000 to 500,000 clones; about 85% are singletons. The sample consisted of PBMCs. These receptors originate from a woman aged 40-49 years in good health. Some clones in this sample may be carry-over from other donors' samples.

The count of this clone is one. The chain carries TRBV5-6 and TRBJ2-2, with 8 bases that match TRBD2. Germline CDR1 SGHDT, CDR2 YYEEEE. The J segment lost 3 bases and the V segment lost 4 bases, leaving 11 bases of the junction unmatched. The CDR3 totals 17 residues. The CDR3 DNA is TGTGCCAGCAGCACCCCAACTAGCGGTCAAGACACCGGGGAGCTGTTTTTT. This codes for CASSTPTSGQDTGELFF.

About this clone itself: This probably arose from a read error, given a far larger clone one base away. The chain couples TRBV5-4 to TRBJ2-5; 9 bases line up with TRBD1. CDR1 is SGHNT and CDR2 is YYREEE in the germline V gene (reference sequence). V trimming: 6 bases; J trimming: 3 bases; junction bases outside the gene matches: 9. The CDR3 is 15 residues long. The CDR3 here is CASIGAGTGKETQYF. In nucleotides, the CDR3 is TGTGCCAGCATCGGAGCCGGGACAGGGAAAGAGACCCAGTACTTC.

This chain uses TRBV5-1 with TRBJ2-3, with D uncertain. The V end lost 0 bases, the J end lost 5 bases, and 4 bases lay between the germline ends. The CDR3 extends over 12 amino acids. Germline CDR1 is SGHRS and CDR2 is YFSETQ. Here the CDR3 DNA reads TGCGCCAGCAGCTTGGTTGGAGATACGCAGTATTTT. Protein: CASSLVGDTQYF.

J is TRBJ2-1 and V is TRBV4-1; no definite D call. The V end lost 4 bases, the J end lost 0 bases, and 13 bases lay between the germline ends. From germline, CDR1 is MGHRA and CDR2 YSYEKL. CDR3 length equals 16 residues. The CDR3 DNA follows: TGCGCCAGCAGCCCCCTTTCCATCGGCTCCTACAATGAGCAGTTCTTC. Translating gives CASSPLSIGSYNEQFF.

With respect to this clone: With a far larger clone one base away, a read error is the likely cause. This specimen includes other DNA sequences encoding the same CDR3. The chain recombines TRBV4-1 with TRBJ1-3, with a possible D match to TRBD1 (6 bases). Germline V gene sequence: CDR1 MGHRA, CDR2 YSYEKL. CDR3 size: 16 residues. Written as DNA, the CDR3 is TGCGCCAGCAGCCAATCTACCGGGGGCCCTGGAAACACCATATACTTT. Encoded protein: CASSQSTGGPGNTIYF.

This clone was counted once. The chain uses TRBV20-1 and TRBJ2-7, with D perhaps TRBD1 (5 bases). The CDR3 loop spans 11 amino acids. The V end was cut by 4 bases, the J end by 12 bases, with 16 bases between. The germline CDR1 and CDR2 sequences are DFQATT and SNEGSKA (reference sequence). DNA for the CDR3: TGCAGTGCTACTGGGGCATCCAATCCGTACTTC. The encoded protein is CSATGASNPYF.

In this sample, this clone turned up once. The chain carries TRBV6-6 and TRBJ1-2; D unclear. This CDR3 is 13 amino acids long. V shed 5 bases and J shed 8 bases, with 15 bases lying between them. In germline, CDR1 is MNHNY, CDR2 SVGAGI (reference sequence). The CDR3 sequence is CASSPGLWQGYTF. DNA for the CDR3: TGTGCCAGCAGTCCCGGGCTTTGGCAGGGCTACACCTTC.

CDR3 nucleotide sequence: TGTGCCAGCGGAGTGAGGGGTCCAGCCAAAAACATTCAGTACTTC. This gives the protein CASGVRGPAKNIQYF. The chain recombines TRBV6-1 with TRBJ2-4; tentatively, D is TRBD1 or TRBD2 (5 bases each). CDR1 is MNHNS and CDR2 is SASEGT in the germline V gene. The CDR3 spans 15 residues. Trimming shortened V by 8 bases and J by 0 bases, and 14 bases separated the two germline ends.

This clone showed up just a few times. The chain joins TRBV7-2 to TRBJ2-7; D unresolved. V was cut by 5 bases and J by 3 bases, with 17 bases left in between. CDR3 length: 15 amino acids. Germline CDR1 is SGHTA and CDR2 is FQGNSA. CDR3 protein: CASSPGGASYYEQYF. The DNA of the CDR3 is TGTGCCAGCAGCCCAGGCGGAGCGTCCTACTACGAGCAGTACTTC.

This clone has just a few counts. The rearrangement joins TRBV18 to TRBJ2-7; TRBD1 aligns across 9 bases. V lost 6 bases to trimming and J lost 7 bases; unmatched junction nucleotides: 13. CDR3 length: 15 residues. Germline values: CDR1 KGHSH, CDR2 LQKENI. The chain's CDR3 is CASSLDRGSYGEQYF. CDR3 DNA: TGTGCCAGCTCCCTAGACAGGGGGTCTTATGGGGAGCAGTACTTC.

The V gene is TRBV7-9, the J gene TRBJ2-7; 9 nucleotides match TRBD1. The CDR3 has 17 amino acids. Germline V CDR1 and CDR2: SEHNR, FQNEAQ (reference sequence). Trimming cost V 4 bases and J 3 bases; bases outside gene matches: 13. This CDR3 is CASSSGTGTGAYYEQYF. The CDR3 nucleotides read TGTGCCAGCAGCTCGGGGACAGGGACAGGAGCTTACTACGAGCAGTACTTC.

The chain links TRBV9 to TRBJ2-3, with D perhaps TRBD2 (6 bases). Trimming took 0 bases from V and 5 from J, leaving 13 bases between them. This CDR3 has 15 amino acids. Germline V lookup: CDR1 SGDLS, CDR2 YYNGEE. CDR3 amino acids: CASSVAGGALDTQYF. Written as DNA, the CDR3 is TGTGCCAGCAGCGTAGCAGGAGGGGCCCTAGATACGCAGTATTTT.

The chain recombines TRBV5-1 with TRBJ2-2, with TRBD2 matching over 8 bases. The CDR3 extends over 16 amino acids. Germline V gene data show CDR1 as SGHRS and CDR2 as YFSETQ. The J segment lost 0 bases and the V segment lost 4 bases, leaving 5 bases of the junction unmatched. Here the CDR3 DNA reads TGCGCCAGCAGCCCCGGCGGGGGGACGAACACCGGGGAGCTGTTTTTT. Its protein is CASSPGGGTNTGELFF.

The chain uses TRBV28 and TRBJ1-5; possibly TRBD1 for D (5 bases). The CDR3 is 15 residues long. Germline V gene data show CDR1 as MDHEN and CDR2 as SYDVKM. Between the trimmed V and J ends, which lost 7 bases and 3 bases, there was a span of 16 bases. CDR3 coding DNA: TGTGCCAGCATAGACGACAGAGGGTCCAATCAGCCCCAGCATTTT. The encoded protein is CASIDDRGSNQPQHF. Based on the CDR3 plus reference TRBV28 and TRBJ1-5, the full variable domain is DVKVTQSSRYLVKRTGEKVFLECVQDMDHENMFWYRQDPGLGLRLIYFSYDVKMKEKGDIPEGYSVSREKKERFSLILESASTNQTSMYLCASIDDRGSNQPQHFGDGTRLSIL.

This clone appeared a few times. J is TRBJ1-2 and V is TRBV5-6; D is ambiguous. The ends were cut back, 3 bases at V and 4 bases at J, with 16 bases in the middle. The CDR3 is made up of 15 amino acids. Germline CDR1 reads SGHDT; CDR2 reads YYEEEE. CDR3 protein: CASSSGRILAYGYTF. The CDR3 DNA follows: TGTGCCAGCAGCTCCGGGAGAATCCTAGCCTATGGCTACACCTTC.